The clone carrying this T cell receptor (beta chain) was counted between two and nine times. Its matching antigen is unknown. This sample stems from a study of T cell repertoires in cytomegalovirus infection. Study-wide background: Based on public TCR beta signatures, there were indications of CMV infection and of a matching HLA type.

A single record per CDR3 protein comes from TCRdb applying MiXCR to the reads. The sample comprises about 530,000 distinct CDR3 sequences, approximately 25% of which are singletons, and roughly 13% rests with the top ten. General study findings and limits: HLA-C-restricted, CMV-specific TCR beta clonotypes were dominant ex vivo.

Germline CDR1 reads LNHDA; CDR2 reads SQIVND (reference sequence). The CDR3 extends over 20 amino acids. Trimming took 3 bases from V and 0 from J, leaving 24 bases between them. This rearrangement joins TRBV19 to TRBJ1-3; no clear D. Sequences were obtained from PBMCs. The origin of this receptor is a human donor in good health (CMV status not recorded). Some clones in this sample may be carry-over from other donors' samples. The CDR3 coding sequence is TGTGCCAGTAGTATTCGTTCCTCCGGACTAATGGTCAGCTCTGGAAACACCATATATTTT. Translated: CASSIRSSGLMVSSGNTIYF.